This T cell receptor (beta chain) was identified during a study of cytomegalovirus exposure and HLA in healthy donors. Primers included in the PCR were 60 Vbeta and 13 Jbeta primers. The protocol was immunoSEQ multiplex PCR, while the TCRdb copy is restricted to in-frame clones and leaves out a portion. The profile shows around 200,000 clones, less than 90% of them singletons. The TCR sequence derives from a woman younger than 45 in good health and CMV-seronegative. Material for sequencing was PBMCs.

In DNA form, the CDR3 reads TGTGCCGCCCATAGGACAGGTTTTAGCAATCAGCCCCAGCATTTT. This codes for CAAHRTGFSNQPQHF. The rearrangement joins TRBV6-1 to TRBJ1-5; 7 nucleotides align to TRBD1. Germline lookup yields CDR1 MNHNS and CDR2 SASEGT. V trimming: 11 bases; J trimming: 0 bases; junction bases outside the gene matches: 10. The CDR3 spans 15 residues.